This T cell receptor (beta chain) was sequenced during a study of blood T cell repertoires in COVID-19. Study as a whole: Some COVID-19 samples were acute and others convalescent; all came from the United States, Italy and Spain.

This CDR3 is built from 11 residues. Trimming shortened V by 1 base and J by 3 bases, and 2 bases separated the two germline ends. The germline gives CDR1 SGDLS, CDR2 YYNGEE. Per the study methods: Reference gene primers were amplified, and this amplification served to estimate nucleated cell counts. Some clones are missing from TCRdb's copy, which holds only in-frame ones; the method was immunoSEQ multiplex PCR. V, J and clone size are taken as reported in that table, and D and trimming were inferred from the DNA itself. The repertoire holds roughly 100,000 clones, with around 90% as singletons. The chain couples TRBV9 to TRBJ2-7; D unclear. The sequencing input was peripheral blood. This sequence was found in a man aged 50 to 59 in a cohort sampled during active COVID-19. CDR3 in amino acids: CASSVLYEQYV. The CDR3 nucleotides read TGTGCCAGCAGCGTACTCTACGAGCAGTACGTC.